This T cell receptor (beta chain) was found in a study of control samples from healthy donors and cancer patients. Clones were read by immunoSEQ multiplex PCR, and TCRdb kept only the in-frame ones, dropping some. The data show 99,000 or so clones, under 90% seen once. Germline lookup yields CDR1 GTSNPN and CDR2 SVGIG (reference sequence). The CDR3 spans 13 residues. V was shortened by 2 bases and J by 0 bases, with 8 bases between the two germline ends. The V gene is TRBV30, the J gene TRBJ2-7, with D unclear. This clonotype originated in a woman between 50 and 59 years old in good health. The sequencing sample was made of blood. The CDR3 reads CAWSTSFSYEQYF. CDR3 nucleotide sequence: TGTGCCTGGAGTACCTCCTTCTCCTACGAGCAGTACTTC.